These 16 T cell receptor beta chains share one sample of origin, sequenced in a study of CD8+CD57+ T cells in acquired aplastic anemia. The template for TCR beta VDJ and CDR3 sequence profiling was genomic DNA. TCRdb fed the reads into MiXCR, producing one record per CDR3 protein. The data hold just over 450,000 distinct CDR3 sequences, with roughly a third observed a single time. An expansion of CD8+CD57+ cells by flow cytometry had been shown in patients chosen for sequencing. Specimen: sorted CD4+, CD8+, or CD8+CD57+ T cells (not recorded which) from PBMCs. The receptors originated from a human donor with aplastic anemia.

The V gene is TRBV7-8, the J gene TRBJ2-1; D gene unclear. The CDR3 spans 13 residues. In germline, CDR1 is SGHVS, CDR2 FQNEAQ. Trimming shortened V by 6 bases and J by 5 bases, and 11 bases separated the two germline ends. In DNA form, the CDR3 reads TGTGCCAGCAGGCGAGACACGGACAATGAGCAGTTCTTC. Its translation is CASRRDTDNEQFF.

This clonotype was observed a few times. The chain employs TRBV4-2 and TRBJ2-3; TRBD2 matches at 10 bases. Germline values: CDR1 LGHNA, CDR2 YNFKEQ. V shed 0 bases and J 7 bases; nucleotides not matched to a gene: 7. CDR3 length: 16 residues. CDR3 sequence (DNA): TGTGCCAGCAGCCAAGAACCTAGCGGGAGTTTAAATACGCAGTATTTT. Residues: CASSQEPSGSLNTQYF.

This clonotype occurred many times. Here the CDR3 reads CSALGGRGQSPLHF. The DNA of the CDR3 is TGCAGTGCCCTTGGGGGCAGGGGACAATCACCCCTCCACTTT. This rearrangement joins TRBV20-1 to TRBJ1-6; TRBD1 might be the D (6 bases). The CDR3 is 14 amino acids. Germline V gene data show CDR1 as DFQATT and CDR2 as SNEGSKA (reference sequence). V lost 6 bases, J lost 10 bases, and 19 bases lay in between.

This clonotype was counted ten times or more. Germline and junction disagree at one end, which may indicate a read error. The genes are TRBV5-1 and TRBJ1-5, with a weak D call TRBD1 (6 bases). The CDR3 runs to 14 residues. Germline loops: CDR1 SGHRS, CDR2 YFSETQ. CDR3 loop: CASSLAGGNQPQHF. In nucleotides, the CDR3 is TGTGCCAGCTCATTGGCAGGGGGCAATCAGCCCCAGCATTTT.

This chain joins TRBV25-1 and TRBJ1-2, with 10 bases identical to TRBD1. The length of the CDR3 is 13 residues. Germline assignment: CDR1 MGHDK and CDR2 SYGVNS. J gave up 13 bases and V 2 bases, and 7 bases lay outside the gene matches. The CDR3 loop is CASSEGDRGGVTF. The CDR3 DNA sequence: TGTGCCAGCAGTGAAGGGGACAGGGGCGGCGTCACCTTC.

This clonotype was counted between two and nine times. This chain links TRBV5-6 with TRBJ2-2; a possible D gene is TRBD2 (7 bases). This CDR3 is 15 amino acids long. From germline, CDR1 is SGHDT and CDR2 YYEEEE. The V and J ends lost 6 bases and 4 bases respectively, with 16 bases between them. The CDR3 sequence is CASNEQGGGTGELFF. The CDR3 coding sequence is TGTGCCAGCAATGAGCAGGGAGGGGGCACCGGGGAGCTGTTTTTT.

This clonotype appeared a few times. The chain uses TRBV13 and TRBJ2-7; 8 bases map to TRBD1. CDR1 and CDR2 (germline): PRHDT, FYEKMQ (reference sequence). Trimming removed 5 bases from V and 4 bases from J; junction bases left unmatched: 10. The CDR3 is made up of 15 amino acids. CDR3 in DNA: TGTGCCAGCAGCACATCCGGGACAGGCACGTACGAGCAGTACTTC. It codes for CASSTSGTGTYEQYF.

The V and J genes are TRBV7-9 and TRBJ2-1; tentative D call: TRBD1 (5 bases). The germline gives CDR1 SEHNR, CDR2 FQNEAQ (reference sequence). This CDR3 comprises 14 residues. V was pared by 6 bases and J by 9 bases, with 18 bases between. The CDR3, as DNA: TGTGCCAGCAGTCCCGGTCAGGGCAGGCCTGAGCAGTTCTTC. Its translation: CASSPGQGRPEQFF.

This clonotype was seen only a few times. This chain uses TRBV7-3 with TRBJ2-5, with D uncertain. The germline V gene encodes CDR1 SGHTA and CDR2 FQGTGA. Trimming removed 0 bases at V and 5 bases at J, with 7 bases between. The CDR3 totals 13 residues. The CDR3, as DNA: TGTGCCAGCAGCTTAACCCTAGTGGAGACCCAGTACTTC. As protein: CASSLTLVETQYF.

The sample holds many counts of this clonotype. The chain employs TRBV29-1 and TRBJ2-7; D is unclear. Per the germline V gene, CDR1 is SQVTM and CDR2 is ANQGSEA. With 2 bases removed from V and 3 bases from J, the gap between germline ends came to 8 bases. The CDR3 totals 12 residues. CDR3 DNA sequence: TGCAGCGTTGAAACCGGGTTCTACGAGCAGTACTTC. The encoded protein is CSVETGFYEQYF.

The table lists this clonotype with many counts. The J gene is TRBJ2-4, the V gene TRBV15, with D hard to call. This CDR3 comprises 15 residues. With 4 bases removed from V and 1 base from J, the gap between germline ends came to 11 bases. CDR1 is LNHNV, CDR2 YYDKDF, per germline (reference sequence). The CDR3 region has the DNA TGTGCCACCAGCACGCGCGAATGGGCCAAAAACATTCAGTACTTC. This sequence encodes CATSTREWAKNIQYF.

In this sample, this clonotype turned up many times. DNA of the CDR3: TGTGCCAGCAGCGTCCTAGCGGGTTCCACAGATACGCAGTATTTT. It yields the protein CASSVLAGSTDTQYF. The J gene is TRBJ2-3, the V gene TRBV2; 8 nucleotides agree with TRBD2. The CDR3 covers 15 residues. V lost 6 bases and J lost 2; bases outside the gene matches: 7. CDR1 and CDR2 (germline): SNHLY, FYNNEI.

Concerning this clonotype itself: A read error may account for a junction end that differs from germline. The chain uses TRBV25-1 and TRBJ2-7; possibly TRBD1 for D (5 bases). The CDR3 extends over 15 amino acids. CDR1 MGHDK and CDR2 SYGVNS come from the germline V gene. As DNA, the CDR3 is TGTGCCAGCAGCGCCTCCGGTAAAGGGGCCTACGAGCAGCACTTC. This sequence encodes CASSASGKGAYEQHF.

J is TRBJ2-7 and V is TRBV7-2, with D uncertain. Looked up from germline, CDR1 is SGHTA and CDR2 is FQGNSA. The V end lost 0 bases, the J end lost 6 bases, and 12 bases lay between the germline ends. CDR3 length equals 14 residues. The CDR3 spells CASSLAGLTSEQYF. Here the CDR3 DNA reads TGTGCCAGCAGCTTAGCCGGTCTGACATCCGAGCAGTACTTC.

For this clonotype: A much larger clone differs from this one at a single base, so this may be a read error. Likely a read error: the CDR3 ends without its conserved phenylalanine or tryptophan. V usage is TRBV2 and J usage is TRBJ2-7, with unresolved D. Trimming cost V 4 bases and J 3 bases, with 7 bases left between them. Germline CDR1 and CDR2: SNHLY and FYNNEI. This CDR3 region has 12 residues. The CDR3 DNA sequence: TGTGCCAGCAGTGCGGACGGCTACGAGCAGTACTCC. Encoded protein: CASSADGYEQYS.

Many counts were recorded for this clonotype. V is TRBV29-1 and J is TRBJ1-2; no reliable D call. CDR1 is SQVTM, CDR2 ANQGSEA, per germline. The CDR3 loop spans 13 amino acids. Trimming left V 2 bases short and J 3 bases short, with 10 bases between. DNA of the CDR3: TGCAGCGTTGAATCGGGTGCGGACTATGGCTACACCTTC. This encodes CSVESGADYGYTF.